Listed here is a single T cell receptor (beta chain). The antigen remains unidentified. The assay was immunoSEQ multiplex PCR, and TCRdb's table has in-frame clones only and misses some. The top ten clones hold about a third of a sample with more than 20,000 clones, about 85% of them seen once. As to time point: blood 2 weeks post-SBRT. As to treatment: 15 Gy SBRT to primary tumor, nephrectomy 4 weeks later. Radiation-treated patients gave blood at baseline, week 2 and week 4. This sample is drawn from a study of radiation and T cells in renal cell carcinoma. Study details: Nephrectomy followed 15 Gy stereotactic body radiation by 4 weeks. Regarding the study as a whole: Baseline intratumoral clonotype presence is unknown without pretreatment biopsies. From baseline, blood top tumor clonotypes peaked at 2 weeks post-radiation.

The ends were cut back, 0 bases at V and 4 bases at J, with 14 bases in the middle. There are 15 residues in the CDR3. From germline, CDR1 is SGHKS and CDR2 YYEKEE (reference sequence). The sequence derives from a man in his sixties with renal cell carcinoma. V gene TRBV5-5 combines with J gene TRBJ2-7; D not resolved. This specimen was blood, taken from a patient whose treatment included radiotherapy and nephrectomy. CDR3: CASSLEGRMAYEQYF. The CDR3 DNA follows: TGTGCCAGCAGCTTGGAGGGAAGAATGGCGTACGAGCAGTACTTC.